Listed below are T cell receptor beta chains from one sample, sequenced in a study of T-cell reconstitution after alpha-beta-depleted transplantation in children. TCRdb passed the PCR reads through MiXCR, listing each CDR3 protein once. Of hundreds of thousands of distinct CDR3 sequences detected, roughly 18% appear once; the ten largest clones hold 43%. The sequencing here drew on PBMCs, mostly from graft donor cells, taken 360 days after TCRalphabeta/CD19-depleted stem cell transplant. The receptors originated from a male patient under 10 years old who had a stem cell transplant for acute lymphoblastic leukemia, so the T cells may come from the graft donor. The CDR3 runs from the conserved cysteine through the conserved F or W. Each record gives: V gene, CDR3 protein.

TRBV27 CASSEYRDEQFF
TRBV9 CASSRQGTEETQYF
TRBV29-1 CSVGGSGNTIYF
TRBV6-6 CASSPRTDGYTF
TRBV28 CASSLIPGVGANVLTF
TRBV5-1 CASSVGDRPYGYTF
TRBV10-3 CAIRGGPQETQYF
TRBV3-1 CASSQETGRVPEAFF
TRBV12-3/TRBV12-4 CASSLQANYGYTF
TRBV25-1 CASSFGLYEQYF
TRBV11-1 CASSQLGGNDAGELFF
TRBV12-3/TRBV12-4 CASSFRGADTQYF
TRBV7-9 CASKLKGGEETQYF
TRBV29-1 CSPRQEGIYEQYF
TRBV12-3/TRBV12-4 CASRRTGPNYGYTF
TRBV11-1 CASSKQRGVSYEQYF
TRBV7-9 CASSPGTGVTF
TRBV6-5 CASSRDSGYNEQFF
TRBV7-2 CASSSRDREPQQFF
TRBV7-6 CASSLEASGYEQYF
TRBV7-6 CASSQRLAGSYNEQFF
TRBV29-1 CSVVGGRIGMNTEAFF
TRBV4-1 CASSQVFVTRPNTGELFF
TRBV10-3 CAISGKDEKLFF
TRBV6-5 CASSYGTSGGSETQYF
TRBV20-1 CSARLAEETQYF
TRBV15 CATSRDHRGRGRGSYNEQFF
TRBV5-6 CASSHRDRAPGELFF
TRBV12-3/TRBV12-4 CASDGQGSQPQHF
TRBV15 CATSRDVRSSGANVLTF
TRBV6-1 CASSLSKGGYEQYF
TRBV18 CASSPDRTNTGELFF
TRBV29-1 CSVALGGNYGYTF
TRBV15 CATSSLGGEAFF
TRBV6-5 CASSYSQEVWEKLFF
TRBV12-3/TRBV12-4 CASTYSQMNTEAFF
TRBV7-2 CASSYGIYEQYF
TRBV28 CASSARTGSPSYNEQFF
TRBV4-2 CASSQAGLNTGELFF
TRBV12-3/TRBV12-4 CASSYNSPLHF
TRBV20-1 CSANRLGRADEQYF
TRBV27 CASSFTGGTQYF
TRBV20-1 CSARGGPSEQFF
TRBV7-2 CANSFSHNEQFF
TRBV6-2/TRBV6-3 CASIDRTASGNTIYF
TRBV28 CASGQGTANEKLFF
TRBV5-1 CASSWGEFLFF
TRBV6-1 CATRPARGNQPQHF
TRBV11-2 CASSLGLLGGGISYNEQFF
TRBV20-1 CSASGGAGYEQYF
TRBV29-1 CSVVDSMNTEAFF
TRBV29-1 CSVETGGRETQYF
TRBV2 CASSKEETQYF
TRBV27 CASSSGTQISYEQYF
TRBV10-3 CAIRAQGASQPQHF
TRBV7-2 CASSRTSGYEQYF
TRBV7-2 CASSLAGAGESYEQYF
TRBV7-9 CASSLVPGSGANVLTF
TRBV6-2/TRBV6-3 CASSSPPSGGQATKQYF